Following are 22 T cell receptor beta chains from one sample sequenced in a study of cytomegalovirus exposure and HLA in healthy donors. It was with 60 Vbeta and 13 Jbeta primers that the PCR ran. Repertoires were generated with immunoSEQ multiplex PCR, while TCRdb's copy carries only in-frame clones and drops some. The top ten clones hold 1% to 1.5% of a sample with roughly 180,000 clones, about 9% of them seen once. Sequenced input: PBMCs. Receptors were obtained from a young woman in good health and CMV-seropositive.

This rearrangement joins TRBV6-4 to TRBJ2-3, with 7 bases aligning to TRBD2. Unmatched junction bases numbered 6, after V lost 0 bases and J lost 0 bases. The CDR3 consists of 17 residues. Germline assignment: CDR1 MRHNA and CDR2 SNTAGT. This CDR3 reads CASSDSTGGGSTDTQYF. The DNA of the CDR3 is TGTGCCAGCAGTGACTCGACGGGGGGAGGAAGCACAGATACGCAGTATTTT.

The J gene is TRBJ2-1, the V gene TRBV10-1; 10 bases are shared with TRBD2. Germline CDR1 is WNHNN and CDR2 is SYGVQD (reference sequence). The CDR3 is made up of 14 amino acids. Trimming cost V 4 bases and J 9 bases; bases outside gene matches: 6. CDR3 nucleotides: TGCGCCAGCAGTGGACTAGCGGGTAAGGGTGAGCAGTTCTTC. Its translation: CASSGLAGKGEQFF.

This clone was seen more than once but under ten times. The chain has TRBV5-1 and TRBJ2-7, with D possibly TRBD2 on 6 matching bases. The CDR3 has 15 residues. The germline V and J ends were trimmed by 3 bases and 0 bases, with 13 bases remaining between them. Germline V gene sequence: CDR1 SGHRS, CDR2 YFSETQ. This chain's CDR3 is CASSSRLDYSYEQYF. The DNA for the CDR3 is TGCGCCAGCAGCTCGCGACTGGACTACTCCTACGAGCAGTACTTC.

This clone was detected a few times. This sequence joins TRBV6-6 and TRBJ2-5; 10 bases line up with TRBD1. CDR3 length: 15 residues. J lost 4 bases, V lost 5 bases, and 7 bases had no gene match. The germline CDR1 and CDR2 sequences are MNHNY and SVGAGI (reference sequence). The CDR3 protein is CASSPRDRGGETQYF. The CDR3 nucleotides read TGTGCCAGCAGTCCCCGGGACAGGGGCGGAGAGACCCAGTACTTC.

The V gene is TRBV7-3, the J gene TRBJ2-5; D is uncertain. The germline CDR1 and CDR2 sequences are SGHTA and FQGTGA. The CDR3 contains 15 residues. With 0 bases removed from V and 4 bases from J, the gap between germline ends came to 12 bases. CDR3: CASSLTGRLGETQYF. The CDR3 DNA reads TGTGCCAGCAGCTTAACGGGCCGCCTGGGAGAGACCCAGTACTTC.

The genes are TRBV11-2 and TRBJ2-7, with 9 positions matching TRBD1. The CDR3 loop spans 17 amino acids. V trimming: 2 bases; J trimming: 0 bases; junction bases outside the gene matches: 8. Germline CDR1 SGHAT, CDR2 FQNNGV. CDR3 sequence reads: CASSLRTAGQGSYEQYF. Here the CDR3 DNA reads TGTGCCAGCAGCTTAAGGACGGCGGGACAGGGCTCCTACGAGCAGTACTTC.

This clone has only a few counts. Written as DNA, the CDR3 is TGTGCCACCAGCGGGTCTAGTTCCTACGAGCAGTACTTC. Its protein product is CATSGSSSYEQYF. J is TRBJ2-7 and V is TRBV15; the D is unclear. The ends were cut back, 5 bases at V and 1 base at J, with 9 bases in the middle. This CDR3 region has 13 residues. In germline, CDR1 is LNHNV, CDR2 YYDKDF (reference sequence). Full variable domain (rest looked up from reference TRBV15 and TRBJ2-7): DAMVIQNPRYQVTQFGKPVTLSCSQTLNHNVMYWYQQKSSQAPKLLFHYYDKDFNNEADTPDNFQSRRPNTSFCFLDIRSPGLGDTAMYLCATSGSSSYEQYFGPGTRLTVT.

J is TRBJ2-3 and V is TRBV5-1, with D tentatively TRBD2 (5 bases). V was shortened by 2 bases and J by 3 bases, with 19 bases between the two germline ends. Germline values: CDR1 SGHRS, CDR2 YFSETQ. The CDR3 is 17 residues long. The CDR3 sequence: CASSFNPSRGKTDTQYF. CDR3 coding DNA: TGCGCCAGCAGCTTTAATCCCTCAAGAGGGAAAACAGATACGCAGTATTTT. Full variable domain (missing parts from reference TRBV5-1 and TRBJ2-3): KAGVTQTPRYLIKTRGQQVTLSCSPISGHRSVSWYQQTPGQGLQFLFEYFSETQRNKGNFPGRFSGRQFSNSRSEMNVSTLELGDSALYLCASSFNPSRGKTDTQYFGPGTRLTVL.

The chain recombines TRBV27 with TRBJ2-7; D possibly corresponds to TRBD2 (7 bases). The CDR3 is made up of 16 amino acids. Between the trimmed V and J ends, which lost 4 bases and 6 bases, there was a span of 22 bases. Germline V CDR1 and CDR2: MNHEY, SMNVEV (reference sequence). Here the CDR3 DNA reads TGTGCCAGCAGTTCCCCCGGGGGCGGGAGACCCCCCGAGCAGTACTTC. Its protein is CASSSPGGGRPPEQYF.

This clone was counted between two and nine times. The J gene is TRBJ2-3, the V gene TRBV15; D might be TRBD1 (5 bases). V was trimmed by 1 base and J by 0 bases, leaving 11 bases between them. The CDR3 loop spans 16 amino acids. CDR1 LNHNV and CDR2 YYDKDF come from the germline V gene (reference sequence). CDR3 loop: CATSRGGSSSTDTQYF. CDR3 sequence (DNA): TGTGCCACCAGCAGAGGGGGCTCCTCTAGCACAGATACGCAGTATTTT.

This clone was recorded at least ten times. The chain recombines TRBV5-4 with TRBJ2-3, with 10 bases identical to TRBD2. CDR1 and CDR2 from the germline V gene are SGHNT and YYREEE (reference sequence). Trimming at V came to 3 bases and at J to 5 bases, leaving 3 bases not matched to a gene. The CDR3 length is 14 residues. CDR3 residues: CASSSLAGGDTQYF. CDR3 coding DNA: TGTGCCAGCAGCTCTTTAGCGGGAGGAGATACGCAGTATTTT.

This chain connects TRBV4-1 to TRBJ2-7, with 12 nucleotides matching TRBD2. Germline V lookup: CDR1 MGHRA, CDR2 YSYEKL. V lost 2 bases to trimming and J lost 4 bases; unmatched junction nucleotides: 9. This CDR3 spans 17 amino acids. The CDR3 sequence: CASSQPTSGSTRYEQYF. CDR3 in DNA: TGCGCCAGCAGCCAACCGACTAGCGGGAGTACTCGGTACGAGCAGTACTTC.

This clone came up a few times. This sequence joins TRBV4-1 and TRBJ1-1, with 7 bases identical to TRBD1. The CDR3 has 15 amino acids. The J segment lost 2 bases and the V segment lost 4 bases, leaving 7 bases of the junction unmatched. Germline V lookup: CDR1 MGHRA, CDR2 YSYEKL. The CDR3 coding sequence is TGCGCCAGCAGCCCAAGGGGACAGACTAACACTGAAGCTTTCTTT. Translated, it gives CASSPRGQTNTEAFF.

This clone was seen more than once but under ten times. This chain links TRBV4-2 with TRBJ2-1, with 7 positions matching TRBD2. Trimming cost V 5 bases and J 6 bases; bases outside gene matches: 10. Looked up from germline, CDR1 is LGHNA and CDR2 is YNFKEQ. The CDR3 has 15 amino acids. The CDR3 DNA reads TGTGCCAGCAGCAGGTCTAGCGGAGACCTCAATGAGCAGTTCTTC. The encoded protein is CASSRSSGDLNEQFF.

The rearrangement links TRBV11-2 to TRBJ2-6, with unresolved D. The CDR3 contains 17 residues. V was shortened by 5 bases and J by 0 bases, with 14 bases between the two germline ends. Germline V gives CDR1 SGHAT, CDR2 FQNNGV. The CDR3 loop reads CASSNRVVPSGANVLTF. In DNA form, the CDR3 reads TGTGCCAGCAGCAATCGGGTGGTCCCCTCTGGGGCCAACGTCCTGACTTTC. The whole variable domain, remainder taken from reference TRBV11-2 and TRBJ2-6, is EAGVAQSPRYKIIEKRQSVAFWCNPISGHATLYWYQQILGQGPKLLIQFQNNGVVDDSQLPKDRFSAERLKGVDSTLKIQPAKLEDSAVYLCASSNRVVPSGANVLTFGAGSRLTVL.

This clone was counted at least ten times. The rearrangement uses TRBV6-6 and TRBJ2-5; D possibly corresponds to TRBD2 (5 bases). Germline lookup yields CDR1 MNHNY and CDR2 SVGAGI (reference sequence). V lost 5 bases and J 1 base, leaving 14 bases between the germline ends. The CDR3 totals 15 residues. DNA for the CDR3: TGTGCCAGCAGTGCCCGGGTCCGGGGCCAAGAGACCCAGTACTTC. Protein sequence: CASSARVRGQETQYF.

The chain couples TRBV29-1 to TRBJ1-3, with 7 bases fitting TRBD1. Trimming removed 1 base from V and 8 bases from J; junction bases left unmatched: 8. The CDR3 runs to 14 residues. The germline gives CDR1 SQVTM, CDR2 ANQGSEA. In DNA form, the CDR3 reads TGCAGCGTTGAAGGTGACAGGGTTGGGGACACCATATATTTT. Translation: CSVEGDRVGDTIYF.

The rearrangement uses TRBV13 and TRBJ2-5, with 7 nucleotides matching TRBD1. CDR1 and CDR2 (germline): PRHDT, FYEKMQ (reference sequence). The CDR3 length is 18 residues. The V and J ends lost 3 bases and 5 bases, in that order; junction bases with no gene match: 18. The CDR3 protein is CASSLSLEDRRRGETQYF. The CDR3 coding sequence is TGTGCCAGCAGCTTGAGTCTAGAGGACAGGAGGCGTGGGGAGACCCAGTACTTC. The complete variable domain, with remaining parts taken from reference TRBV13 and TRBJ2-5, reads AAGVIQSPRHLIKEKRETATLKCYPIPRHDTVYWYQQGPGQDPQFLISFYEKMQSDKGSIPDRFSAQQFSDYHSELNMSSLELGDSALYFCASSLSLEDRRRGETQYFGPGTRLLVL.

The sample holds a few counts of this clone. The chain joins TRBV19 to TRBJ2-7, with D possibly being TRBD2 (6 bases). The CDR3 runs 15 residues. Trimming took 2 bases from V and 4 from J, leaving 15 bases between them. CDR1 LNHDA and CDR2 SQIVND come from the germline V gene (reference sequence). CDR3 bases: TGTGCCAGTAGTATATCCGGGAGTGTACGGTACGAGCAGTACTTC. This sequence encodes CASSISGSVRYEQYF.

The J gene is TRBJ2-7, the V gene TRBV2; D gene ambiguous. CDR1 and CDR2 (germline): SNHLY, FYNNEI. V dropped 8 bases and J dropped 3 bases, with 11 bases sitting between them. CDR3 length: 12 residues. Written as DNA, the CDR3 is TGTGCCAGCCGGAGATCCCTCTACGAGCAGTACTTC. Translated: CASRRSLYEQYF.

V and J are TRBV7-9 and TRBJ1-1, with 8 bases lining up with TRBD1. The CDR3 contains 17 residues. CDR1 is SEHNR, CDR2 FQNEAQ, per germline (reference sequence). V shed 0 bases, J shed 0 bases, and the junction held 6 bases outside the gene matches. The CDR3 nucleotides read TGTGCCAGCAGCTTAGCCCAGGGGGCATATGTGAACACTGAAGCTTTCTTT. This codes for CASSLAQGAYVNTEAFF.

This clone was detected only a few times. The chain joins TRBV5-1 to TRBJ1-1, with D unresolved. Germline CDR1 and CDR2: SGHRS and YFSETQ. Trimming shortened V by 2 bases and J by 0 bases, and 11 bases separated the two germline ends. CDR3 length: 15 amino acids. CDR3 in amino acids: CASSFIPGMNTEAFF. As DNA, the CDR3 is TGCGCCAGCAGCTTTATTCCGGGAATGAACACTGAAGCTTTCTTT.